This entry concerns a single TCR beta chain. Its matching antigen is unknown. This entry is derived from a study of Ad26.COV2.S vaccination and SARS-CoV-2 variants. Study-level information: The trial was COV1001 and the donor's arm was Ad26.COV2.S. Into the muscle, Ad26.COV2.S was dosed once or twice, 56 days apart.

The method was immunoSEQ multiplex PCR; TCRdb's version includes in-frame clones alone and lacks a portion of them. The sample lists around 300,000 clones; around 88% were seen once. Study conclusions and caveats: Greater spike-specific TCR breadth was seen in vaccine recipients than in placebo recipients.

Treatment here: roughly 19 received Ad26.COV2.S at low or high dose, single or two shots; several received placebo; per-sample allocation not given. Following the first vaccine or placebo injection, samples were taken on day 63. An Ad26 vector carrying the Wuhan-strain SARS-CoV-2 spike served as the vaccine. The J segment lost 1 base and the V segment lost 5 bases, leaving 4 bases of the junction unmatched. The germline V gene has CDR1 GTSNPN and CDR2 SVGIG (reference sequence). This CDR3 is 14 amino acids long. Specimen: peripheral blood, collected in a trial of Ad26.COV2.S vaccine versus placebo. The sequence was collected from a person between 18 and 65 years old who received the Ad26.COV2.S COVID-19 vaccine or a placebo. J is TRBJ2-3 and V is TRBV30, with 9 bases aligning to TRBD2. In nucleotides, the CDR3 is TGTGCCTGGGGAGCGGGAGGAGGCACAGATACGCAGTATTTT. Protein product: CAWGAGGGTDTQYF.